The clone carrying this T cell receptor (beta chain) was detected a few times. Its specificity is not known. The source of the sample is a study of molecular identifiers for immune sequencing clone quantification. Findings of the study overall: In CMV-specific effectors, clones above 20 copies held over 99% of molecules; naive, under 1%.

Trimming removed 3 bases from V and 6 bases from J; junction bases left unmatched: 5. Looked up from germline, CDR1 is SGDLS and CDR2 is YYNGEE. CDR3 length equals 14 residues. TCRdb re-derived calls from the PCR reads in MiXCR, one entry per CDR3 protein. Found here are 460,000 or so distinct CDR3 sequences, over 20% of them singletons; the top ten hold around 0.84%. This chain links TRBV9 with TRBJ1-1; 10 positions match TRBD1. The sample taken for sequencing was naive CD8+ T cells from blood, with Jurkat cell RNA spiked in. Subset meaning: FACS-sorted CD8+CD4-CCR7+CD45RA+ naive T cells. The sequence was obtained from a human donor in good health. Some libraries in this study had Jurkat cell RNA spiked in. The CDR3 nucleotides are TGTGCCAGCAGCGCCCAGACAGGGGGCTCTGAAGCTTTCTTT. Translated, it gives CASSAQTGGSEAFF.